These 16 T cell receptor beta chains originate from one sample sequenced in a study of immune cell composition in non-small cell lung cancer. TCRdb keeps only in-frame clones here, not all; method: immunoSEQ multiplex PCR. Of 4,500 or so clones listed, about four fifths are singletons. Sequences were obtained from lung tumor tissue. The receptors come from a human donor with non-small cell lung cancer.

This chain links TRBV15 with TRBJ2-7; the match to TRBD1 covers 7 bases. CDR1 and CDR2 (germline): LNHNV, YYDKDF (reference sequence). The J segment lost 3 bases and the V segment lost 8 bases, leaving 19 bases of the junction unmatched. This CDR3 spans 17 amino acids. CDR3 in amino acids: CATPALTGPPMFYEQYF. The CDR3 DNA sequence: TGTGCCACCCCCGCCCTGACAGGGCCGCCGATGTTCTACGAGCAGTACTTC. Full variable domain (missing parts from reference TRBV15 and TRBJ2-7): DAMVIQNPRYQVTQFGKPVTLSCSQTLNHNVMYWYQQKSSQAPKLLFHYYDKDFNNEADTPDNFQSRRPNTSFCFLDIRSPGLGDTAMYLCATPALTGPPMFYEQYFGPGTRLTVT.

V gene TRBV18 combines with J gene TRBJ2-7, with D perhaps matching TRBD2 (5 bases). V gave up 3 bases and J gave up 4 bases, with 7 bases separating them. From germline, CDR1 is KGHSH and CDR2 LQKENI. The CDR3 contains 12 residues. This CDR3 reads CASSPRGYEQYF. The CDR3 bases are TGTGCCAGCTCACCCCGGGGATACGAGCAGTACTTC. Full variable domain (remainder filled in from reference TRBV18 and TRBJ2-7): NAGVMQNPRHLVRRRGQEARLRCSPMKGHSHVYWYRQLPEEGLKFMVYLQKENIIDESGMPKERFSAEFPKEGPSILRIQQVVRGDSAAYFCASSPRGYEQYFGPGTRLTVT.

The V gene is TRBV9, the J gene TRBJ2-2, with unresolved D. Germline loops: CDR1 SGDLS, CDR2 YYNGEE. CDR3 length: 14 amino acids. The germline V and J ends were trimmed by 6 bases and 0 bases, with 9 bases remaining between them. CDR3 sequence reads: CASTREANTGELFF. For the CDR3, the DNA is TGTGCCAGCACCAGAGAGGCGAACACCGGGGAGCTGTTTTTT.

The chain has TRBV18 and TRBJ1-1, with D possibly being TRBD1 (6 bases). This CDR3 region has 15 residues. Looked up from germline, CDR1 is KGHSH and CDR2 is LQKENI. V was pared by 5 bases and J by 3 bases, with 16 bases between. CDR3 sequence: CASSFSTGLDTEAFF. The CDR3 region has the DNA TGTGCCAGCTCATTTTCGACAGGCCTGGACACTGAAGCTTTCTTT. The variable domain in full, with the rest retrieved from reference TRBV18 and TRBJ1-1, is NAGVMQNPRHLVRRRGQEARLRCSPMKGHSHVYWYRQLPEEGLKFMVYLQKENIIDESGMPKERFSAEFPKEGPSILRIQQVVRGDSAAYFCASSFSTGLDTEAFFGQGTRLTVV.

J is TRBJ2-1 and V is TRBV4-3, with 7 bases fitting TRBD2. This CDR3 contains 17 residues. The V segment lost 4 bases and the J segment 4 bases; nucleotides outside the gene matches: 13. CDR1 is LGHNA and CDR2 is YSLEER in the germline V gene. CDR3 bases: TGCGCCAGCAGCCCGATCGGACTAAGCGGGATGTACAATGAGCAGTTCTTC. Its translation: CASSPIGLSGMYNEQFF.

J is TRBJ1-4 and V is TRBV30; 9 nucleotides agree with TRBD1. Germline lookup yields CDR1 GTSNPN and CDR2 SVGIG (reference sequence). The CDR3 runs 15 residues. Trimming cost V 4 bases and J 6 bases; bases outside gene matches: 9. CDR3 coding DNA: TGTGCCTGGACCCTCGCCGGGACAGGGCATGAAAAACTGTTTTTT. Amino acids: CAWTLAGTGHEKLFF.

The chain employs TRBV11-3 and TRBJ1-1; perhaps TRBD1 as D (5 bases). The CDR3 is 14 residues long. The V end was cut by 1 base, the J end by 4 bases, with 10 bases between. Germline values: CDR1 SGHNT, CDR2 YENEEA. CDR3 nucleotides: TGTGCCAGCAGCTTAGGTCAGGGCTTCACTGAAGCTTTCTTT. Its protein product is CASSLGQGFTEAFF.

The chain joins TRBV5-8 to TRBJ1-2, with no clear D. Germline CDR1 is SGHTS and CDR2 is YDEGEE. Trimming pared 4 bases from V and 6 bases from J, leaving 16 bases between. CDR3 length: 14 amino acids. The CDR3 DNA is TGTGCCAGCAGCCTACAGCGAGGGAGTAATGGCTACACCTTC. This gives the protein CASSLQRGSNGYTF. Full variable domain (missing parts from reference TRBV5-8 and TRBJ1-2): EAGVTQSPTHLIKTRGQQATLRCSPISGHTSVYWYQQALGLGLQFLLWYDEGEERNRGNFPPRFSGRQFPNYSSELNVNALELEDSALYLCASSLQRGSNGYTFGSGTRLTVV.

The chain carries TRBV6-5 and TRBJ2-5, with D possibly TRBD2 on 6 matching bases. The V end lost 4 bases, the J end lost 5 bases, and 17 bases lay between the germline ends. From germline, CDR1 is MNHEY and CDR2 SVGAGI. The CDR3 consists of 15 residues. This chain's CDR3 is CASSSPRGPEETQYF. For the CDR3, the DNA is TGTGCCAGCAGTTCCCCGCGGGGCCCTGAGGAGACCCAGTACTTC.

This chain uses TRBV28 with TRBJ1-2, with 7 nucleotides matching TRBD1. The CDR3 is 13 residues long. Germline V gene data show CDR1 as MDHEN and CDR2 as SYDVKM. V was clipped by 8 bases and J by 4 bases; unmatched bases: 7. CDR3 in amino acids: CASYRGEGYGYTF. CDR3 sequence (DNA): TGTGCCAGCTACAGGGGTGAAGGCTATGGCTACACCTTC.

This sequence joins TRBV15 and TRBJ2-3, with 11 bases identical to TRBD2. J gave up 0 bases and V 1 base, and 6 bases lay outside the gene matches. The germline V gene has CDR1 LNHNV and CDR2 YYDKDF (reference sequence). The CDR3 runs to 18 residues. Here the CDR3 reads CATSRVSGRAGSTDTQYF. CDR3 coding DNA: TGTGCCACCAGCAGAGTTAGCGGGAGGGCCGGGAGCACAGATACGCAGTATTTT.

This clone was found once. This chain uses TRBV19 with TRBJ2-3, with TRBD2 matching over 8 bases. Germline values: CDR1 LNHDA, CDR2 SQIVND (reference sequence). Trimming took 3 bases from V and 4 from J; bases not matched to a gene: 12. The CDR3 has 17 residues. In DNA form, the CDR3 reads TGTGCCAGTAGTATGAAAATATGGAGCGGGGGTCCAGATACGCAGTATTTT. It encodes CASSMKIWSGGPDTQYF.

The rearrangement links TRBV5-4 to TRBJ2-1; 12 bases are a match to TRBD2. V lost 4 bases to trimming and J lost 0 bases; unmatched junction nucleotides: 11. In germline, CDR1 is SGHNT, CDR2 YYREEE (reference sequence). CDR3 size: 19 residues. The CDR3 nucleotides read TGTGCCAGCAGCGACGGGACTAGCGGGTTTTTTAGCTCCTACAATGAGCAGTTCTTC. The encoded protein is CASSDGTSGFFSSYNEQFF.

By sample share, this clone is medium-sized. The chain joins TRBV2 to TRBJ2-7, with 10 nucleotides matching TRBD2. Germline-derived CDR1 and CDR2 are SNHLY and FYNNEI. J was trimmed by 7 bases and V by 5 bases; bases with no gene match: 8. This CDR3 has 14 amino acids. Here the CDR3 DNA reads TGTGCCAGCAGTCTCATGGCTAGCGGGGGTGAGCAGTACTTC. This encodes CASSLMASGGEQYF.

This clone showed up just a few times. This chain joins TRBV7-2 and TRBJ2-1, with 8 bases aligning to TRBD2. Germline lookup yields CDR1 SGHTA and CDR2 FQGNSA. Germline trimming cut 5 bases from V and 2 bases from J; bases unmatched to any gene: 5. This CDR3 is built from 15 residues. The CDR3 protein is CASSAGTSAYNEQFF. The CDR3, as DNA: TGTGCCAGCAGCGCCGGGACTAGTGCCTACAATGAGCAGTTCTTC.

This clone was picked up one time. The J gene is TRBJ2-1, the V gene TRBV9; D call uncertain. The ends were cut back, 0 bases at V and 0 bases at J, with 7 bases in the middle. Germline V gene lookup returns CDR1 SGDLS and CDR2 YYNGEE. The CDR3 spans 15 residues. CDR3 protein: CASSVDFPSYNEQFF. The CDR3 DNA reads TGTGCCAGCAGCGTAGACTTCCCCTCCTACAATGAGCAGTTCTTC.